This T cell receptor beta chain was recorded in a study of shared clonotypes between healthy human individuals. Overall study: CD8 memory received one plate per donor, CD8 naive two, CD4 memory three and CD4 naive three. Study-wide results and limits: Larger estimated richness was generally recorded for naive subsets relative to memory subsets.

Deep level was the assay's run setting. Per the study methods: ImmunoSEQ yielded junction-only sequences lacking quality scores, so filtering differed. Libraries were prepared by immunoSEQ multiplex PCR; TCRdb keeps only in-frame clonotypes and omits some of them. D and trimming were read from the DNA, whereas the V and J calls and clone size are those reported in that table. The sample shows approximately 940,000 clones, 76% of them seen only once. Notes on this clone: Its antigen remains unidentified.

This CDR3 has 11 residues. Trimming removed 3 bases at V and 10 bases at J, with 7 bases between. The germline gives CDR1 MNHEY, CDR2 SVGAGI. The V gene is TRBV6-5, the J gene TRBJ2-1, with D unresolved. The sequenced material came from memory CD4+ T cells sorted from blood. Described subset: CD45RA-negative fraction. The clonotype comes from a man between 18 and 29 years old in good health. The CDR3 nucleotides are TGTGCCAGCAGTTATCTCGGGGAGCAGTTCTTC. It is translated as CASSYLGEQFF.